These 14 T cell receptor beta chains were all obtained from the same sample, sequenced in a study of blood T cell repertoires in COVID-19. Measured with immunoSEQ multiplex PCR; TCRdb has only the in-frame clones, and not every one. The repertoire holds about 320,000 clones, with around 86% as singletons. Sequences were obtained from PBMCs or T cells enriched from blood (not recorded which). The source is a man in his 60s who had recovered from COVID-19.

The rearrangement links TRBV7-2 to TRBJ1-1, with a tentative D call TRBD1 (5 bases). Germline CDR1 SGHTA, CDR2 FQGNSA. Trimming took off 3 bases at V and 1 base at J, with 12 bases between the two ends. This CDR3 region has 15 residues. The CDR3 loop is CASSFNRGGNTEAFF. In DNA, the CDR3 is TGTGCCAGCAGCTTCAATCGGGGGGGGAACACTGAAGCTTTCTTT.

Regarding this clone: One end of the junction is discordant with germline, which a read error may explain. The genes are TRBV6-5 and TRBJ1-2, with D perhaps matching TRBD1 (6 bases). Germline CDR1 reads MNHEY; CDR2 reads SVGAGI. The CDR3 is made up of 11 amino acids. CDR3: CASSKGQLYLF. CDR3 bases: TGTGCCAGCAGCAAAGGACAGCTATACCTCTTC.

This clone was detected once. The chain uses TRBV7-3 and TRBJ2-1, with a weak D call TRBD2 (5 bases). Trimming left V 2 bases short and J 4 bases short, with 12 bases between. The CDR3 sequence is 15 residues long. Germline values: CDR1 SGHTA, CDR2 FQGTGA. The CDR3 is CASSLYSGPYNEQFF. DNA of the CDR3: TGTGCCAGCAGCTTATACAGCGGACCGTACAATGAGCAGTTCTTC.

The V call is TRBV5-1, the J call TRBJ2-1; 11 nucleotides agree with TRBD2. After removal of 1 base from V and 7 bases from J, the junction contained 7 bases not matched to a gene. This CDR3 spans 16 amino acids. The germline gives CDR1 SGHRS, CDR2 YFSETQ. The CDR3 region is CASSLRELAGVNEQFF. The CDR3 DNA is TGCGCCAGCAGCTTGAGAGAACTAGCGGGAGTGAATGAGCAGTTCTTC.

The CDR3 is CASSSTGFGYTF. The CDR3, as DNA: TGTGCCAGCAGTTCGACAGGCTTTGGCTACACCTTC. The chain is built from TRBV12-3 or TRBV12-4 and TRBJ1-2, with D perhaps matching TRBD1 (6 bases). The CDR3 contains 12 residues. V was pared by 4 bases and J by 7 bases, with 10 bases between.

In DNA, the CDR3 is TGTGCCAGCAGGACCCGGGACAGGGTCGATCTCGTCACAGATACGCAGTATTTT. Residues: CASRTRDRVDLVTDTQYF. The chain couples TRBV2 to TRBJ2-3; 9 nucleotides match TRBD1. Germline V gives CDR1 SNHLY, CDR2 FYNNEI. There are 18 residues in the CDR3. Losses at the gene ends were 6 bases for V and 2 bases for J; bases not matched to a gene: 15.

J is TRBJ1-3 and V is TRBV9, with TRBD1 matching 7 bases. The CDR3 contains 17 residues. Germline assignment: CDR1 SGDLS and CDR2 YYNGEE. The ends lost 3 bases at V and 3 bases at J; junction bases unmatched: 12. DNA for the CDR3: TGTGCCAGCAGCGCCCTAAAGGGGGCAACGGGTGGAAACACCATATATTTT. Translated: CASSALKGATGGNTIYF. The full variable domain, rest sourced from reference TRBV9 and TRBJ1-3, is DSGVTQTPKHLITATGQRVTLRCSPRSGDLSVYWYQQSLDQGLQFLIQYYNGEERAKGNILERFSAQQFPDLHSELNLSSLELGDSALYFCASSALKGATGGNTIYFGEGSWLTVV.

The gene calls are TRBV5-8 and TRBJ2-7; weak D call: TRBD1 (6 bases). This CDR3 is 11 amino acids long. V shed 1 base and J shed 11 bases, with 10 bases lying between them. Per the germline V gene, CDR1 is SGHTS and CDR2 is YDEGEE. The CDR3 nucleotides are TGTGCCAGCAGCTTGAAGGGGGTGGAGTACTTC. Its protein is CASSLKGVEYF.

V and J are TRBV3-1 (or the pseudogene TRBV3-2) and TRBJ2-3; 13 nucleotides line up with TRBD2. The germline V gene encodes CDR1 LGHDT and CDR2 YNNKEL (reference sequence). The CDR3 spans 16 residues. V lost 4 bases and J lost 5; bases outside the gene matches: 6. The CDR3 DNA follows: TGTGCCAGCAGCCCACCAACTAGCGGGAGGGTAGATACGCAGTATTTT. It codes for CASSPPTSGRVDTQYF.

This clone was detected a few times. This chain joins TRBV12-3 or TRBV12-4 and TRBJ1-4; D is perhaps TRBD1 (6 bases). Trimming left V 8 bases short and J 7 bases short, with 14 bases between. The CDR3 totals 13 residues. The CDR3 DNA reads TGTGCCAGCTTCCGGCAGGGGAGTGAAAAACTGTTTTTT. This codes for CASFRQGSEKLFF.

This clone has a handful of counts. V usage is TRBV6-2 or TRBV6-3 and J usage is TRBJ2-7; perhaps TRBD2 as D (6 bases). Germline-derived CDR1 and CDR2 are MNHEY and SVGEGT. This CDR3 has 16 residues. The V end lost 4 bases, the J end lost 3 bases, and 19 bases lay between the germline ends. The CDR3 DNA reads TGTGCCAGCAGTTCCCCATTTCCCGGGACTGGCTACGAGCAGTACTTC. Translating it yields CASSSPFPGTGYEQYF.

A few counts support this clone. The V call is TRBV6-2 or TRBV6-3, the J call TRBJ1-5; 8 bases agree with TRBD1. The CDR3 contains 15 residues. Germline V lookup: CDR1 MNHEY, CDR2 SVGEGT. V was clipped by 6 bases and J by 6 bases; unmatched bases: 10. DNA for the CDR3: TGTGCCAGCAGCTCCGCGACAGGGGTGTCTCAGCCCCAGCATTTT. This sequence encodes CASSSATGVSQPQHF.

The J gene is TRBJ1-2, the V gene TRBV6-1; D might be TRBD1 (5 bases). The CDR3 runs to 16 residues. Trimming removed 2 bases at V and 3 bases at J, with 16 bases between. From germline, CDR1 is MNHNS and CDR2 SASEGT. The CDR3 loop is CASSENPPRVHYGYTF. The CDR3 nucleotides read TGTGCCAGCAGTGAAAACCCTCCCAGGGTCCACTATGGCTACACCTTC.

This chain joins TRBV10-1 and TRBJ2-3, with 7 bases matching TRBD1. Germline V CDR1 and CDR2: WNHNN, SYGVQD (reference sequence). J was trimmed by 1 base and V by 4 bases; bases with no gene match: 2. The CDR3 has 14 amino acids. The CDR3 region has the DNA TGCGCCAGCAGTGGGGGACAGCGCACAGATACGCAGTATTTT. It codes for CASSGGQRTDTQYF.